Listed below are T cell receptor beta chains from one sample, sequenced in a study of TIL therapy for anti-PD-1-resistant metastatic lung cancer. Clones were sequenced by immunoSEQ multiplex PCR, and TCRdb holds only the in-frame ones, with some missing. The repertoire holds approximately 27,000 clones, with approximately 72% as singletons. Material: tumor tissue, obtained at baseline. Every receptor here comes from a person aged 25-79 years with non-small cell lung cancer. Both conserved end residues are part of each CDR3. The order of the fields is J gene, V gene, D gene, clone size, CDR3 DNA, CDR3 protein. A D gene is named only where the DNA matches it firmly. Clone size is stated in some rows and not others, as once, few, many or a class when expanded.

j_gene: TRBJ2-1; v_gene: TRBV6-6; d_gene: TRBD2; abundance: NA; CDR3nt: TGTGCCAGCAGTTACTCGGGGAGCGGGGGGGCTGGTGAGCAGTTCTTC; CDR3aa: CASSYSGSGGAGEQFF
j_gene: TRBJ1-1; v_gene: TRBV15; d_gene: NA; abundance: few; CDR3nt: TGTGCCACCAGCAGGTTGGGACCTGACAGTTTGAACACTGAAGCTTTCTTT; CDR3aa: CATSRLGPDSLNTEAFF
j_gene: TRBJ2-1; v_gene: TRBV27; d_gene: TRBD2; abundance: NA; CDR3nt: TGTGCCAGCAGTTTATGGGGACTAGCGGGCCCTCGGGAGTTCTTC; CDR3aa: CASSLWGLAGPREFF
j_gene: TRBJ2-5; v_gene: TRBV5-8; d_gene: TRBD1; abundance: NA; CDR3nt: TGTGCCAGCCGGGACAGGGGACGGGAGACCCAGTACTTC; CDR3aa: CASRDRGRETQYF
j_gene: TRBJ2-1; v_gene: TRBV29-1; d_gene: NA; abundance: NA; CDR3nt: TGCAGCGTTACCGGTATTGTAGGGAGTGCCTACAATGAGCAGTTCTTC; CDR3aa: CSVTGIVGSAYNEQFF
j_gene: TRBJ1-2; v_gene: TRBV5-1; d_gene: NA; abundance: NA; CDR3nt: TGCGCCAGCAGCCCTGGATACGGCTACACCTTC; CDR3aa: CASSPGYGYTF
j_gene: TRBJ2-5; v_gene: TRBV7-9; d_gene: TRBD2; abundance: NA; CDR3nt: TGTGCCAGCAGCTTTACAAGTTCTAGCGGACGGTCGGGGGAGACCCAGTACTTC; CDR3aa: CASSFTSSSGRSGETQYF
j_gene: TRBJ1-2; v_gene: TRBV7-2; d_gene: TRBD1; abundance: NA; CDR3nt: TGTGCCAGCAGCTTAGCGCGGACAGGGAGCTATGGCTACACCTTC; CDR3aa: CASSLARTGSYGYTF
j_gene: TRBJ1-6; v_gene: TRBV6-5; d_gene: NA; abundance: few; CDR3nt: TGTGCCAGCAGTTACTCAGGTGGTGCCTATAATTCACCCCTCCACTTT; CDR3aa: CASSYSGGAYNSPLHF
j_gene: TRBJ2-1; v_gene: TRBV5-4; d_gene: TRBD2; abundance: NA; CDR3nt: TGTGCCAGCAGCCGGACTAGCAGTAATGAGCAGTTCTTC; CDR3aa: CASSRTSSNEQFF
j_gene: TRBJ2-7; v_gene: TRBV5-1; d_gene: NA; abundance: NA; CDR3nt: TGCGCCAGCAGGACCATAGTGGGGAACTACGAGCAGTACTTC; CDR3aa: CASRTIVGNYEQYF
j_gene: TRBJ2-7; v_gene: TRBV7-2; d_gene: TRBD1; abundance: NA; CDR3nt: TGTGCCAGCAGCTTAGCAGGGACAGGCCACGAGCAGTACTTC; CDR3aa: CASSLAGTGHEQYF
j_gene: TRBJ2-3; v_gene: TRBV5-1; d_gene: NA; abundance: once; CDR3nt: TGCGCCAGCAGCCCAGGGACTTTTGGGGGAGATACGCAGTATTTT; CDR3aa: CASSPGTFGGDTQYF
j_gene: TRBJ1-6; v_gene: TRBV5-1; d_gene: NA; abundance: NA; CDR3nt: TGCGCCAGCAGCTTGACTGAACCACTTCCCGGAGATTCACCCCTCCACTTT; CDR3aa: CASSLTEPLPGDSPLHF
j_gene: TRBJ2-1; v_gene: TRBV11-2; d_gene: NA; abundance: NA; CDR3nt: TGTGCCAGCAGCTTAGCCGGGAATGAGCAGTTCTTC; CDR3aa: CASSLAGNEQFF
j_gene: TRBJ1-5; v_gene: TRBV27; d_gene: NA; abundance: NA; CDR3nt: TGTGCCAGCAGTTTAAGGGACGGGCAGCCCCAGCATTTT; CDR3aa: CASSLRDGQPQHF
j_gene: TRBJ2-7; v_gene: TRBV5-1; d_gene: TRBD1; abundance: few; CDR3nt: TGCGCCAGCAGCTTCGACAGGGGTTACGAGCAGTACTTC; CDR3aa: CASSFDRGYEQYF
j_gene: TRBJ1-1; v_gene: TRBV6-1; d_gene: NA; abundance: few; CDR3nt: TGTGCCAGCAGTGAAGAAAGGGGCGGCTACACTGAAGCTTTCTTT; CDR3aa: CASSEERGGYTEAFF
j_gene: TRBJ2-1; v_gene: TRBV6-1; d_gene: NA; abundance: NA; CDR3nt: TGTGCCAGCATGCCAGACTACAATGAGCAGTTCTTC; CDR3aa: CASMPDYNEQFF
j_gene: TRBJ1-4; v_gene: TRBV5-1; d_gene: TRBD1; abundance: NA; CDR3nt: TGCGCCAGCAGCTTGGGGGACAGGGGGCTATATGAAAAACTGTTTTTT; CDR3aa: CASSLGDRGLYEKLFF
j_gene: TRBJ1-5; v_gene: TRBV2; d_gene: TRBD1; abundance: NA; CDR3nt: TGTGCCAGCAGCGATGGGACAGGGCGCAATCAGCCCCAGCATTTT; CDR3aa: CASSDGTGRNQPQHF
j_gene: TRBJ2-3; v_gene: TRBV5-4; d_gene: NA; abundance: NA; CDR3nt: TGTGCCAGCAGCTTGGAGCGCCCCACAGATACGCAGTATTTT; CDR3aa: CASSLERPTDTQYF
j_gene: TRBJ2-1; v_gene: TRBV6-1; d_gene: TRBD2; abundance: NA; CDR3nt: TGTGCCAGCAGAGCCGGGACTAGCGGGGGGGTCGAGCAGTTCTTC; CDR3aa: CASRAGTSGGVEQFF
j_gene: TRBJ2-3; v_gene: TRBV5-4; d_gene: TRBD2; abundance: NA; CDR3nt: TGTGCCAGCAGCCCCCGGCGGGGGGGGACAGATACGCAGTATTTT; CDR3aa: CASSPRRGGTDTQYF
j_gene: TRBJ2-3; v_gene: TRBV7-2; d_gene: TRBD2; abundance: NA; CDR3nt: TGTGCCAGCAGCAGGACTAGCGGGGGGCCGGATACGCAGTATTTT; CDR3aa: CASSRTSGGPDTQYF
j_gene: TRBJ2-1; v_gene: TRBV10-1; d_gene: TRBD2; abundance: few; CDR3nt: TGCGCCAGCAGTGAGCTCCTAGCGGGGGGTCGATACAATGAGCAGTTCTTC; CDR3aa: CASSELLAGGRYNEQFF